The rows below give T cell receptor beta chains drawn from one sample of a study of T cell responses to AZD1222 COVID-19 vaccine. The protocol was immunoSEQ multiplex PCR, while the TCRdb copy is restricted to in-frame clones and leaves out a portion. The table has around 140,000 clones, 85% to 95% seen once; the top ten hold around 12%. Sequenced material: peripheral blood, taken after recovery from COVID-19. These receptors all stem from an adult who had recovered from COVID-19. Both conserved end residues are part of each CDR3. A D gene is named only where the DNA matches it firmly. Where a row states a size, it is once, few, many or the class of an expanded clone; other rows omit it.

once	TRBV3-1/TRBV3-2	TRBJ2-2	.	CASSLSRGNTGELFF	TGTGCCAGCAGCCTCAGTCGGGGTAACACCGGGGAGCTGTTTTTT
.	TRBV5-1	TRBJ2-3	.	CASSIERGSSTDTQYF	TGCGCCAGCAGCATTGAAAGAGGATCTAGCACAGATACGCAGTATTTT
.	TRBV19	TRBJ1-1	.	CASNAGPLNTEAFF	TGTGCCAGTAATGCGGGACCGTTGAACACTGAAGCTTTCTTT
.	TRBV7-8	TRBJ2-1	TRBD2	CASSLAGLAGGYNEQFF	TGTGCCAGCAGCTTAGCCGGACTAGCGGGAGGGTACAATGAGCAGTTCTTC
.	TRBV5-6	TRBJ1-2	.	CASSLEGEGNYGYTF	TGTGCCAGCAGCCTCGAGGGGGAAGGGAACTATGGCTACACCTTC
.	TRBV9	TRBJ2-1	.	CASSPVEWSYNEQFF	TGTGCCAGCAGCCCAGTGGAGTGGTCGTACAATGAGCAGTTCTTC
.	TRBV5-1	TRBJ2-1	TRBD2	CASSLELAGGDEQFF	TGCGCCAGCAGCTTGGAACTAGCGGGAGGGGATGAGCAGTTCTTC
.	TRBV10-1	TRBJ2-3	TRBD2	CASSEYLAEGISSTDTQYF	TGCGCCAGCAGTGAGTACCTAGCGGAAGGAATCTCTAGCACAGATACGCAGTATTTT
.	TRBV6-5	TRBJ2-3	.	CASSLDRYTQYF	TGTGCCAGCAGCCTCGACAGGTATACGCAGTATTTT
.	TRBV28	TRBJ2-7	.	CASSLATPEGRYEQYF	TGTGCCAGCAGTTTAGCCACCCCTGAGGGGAGGTACGAGCAGTACTTC
.	TRBV18	TRBJ1-4	.	CASRPTNEKLFF	TGTGCCAGCCGTCCAACTAATGAAAAACTGTTTTTT
.	TRBV2	TRBJ1-1	.	CASSQLDTEAFF	TGTGCCAGCAGCCAACTCGACACTGAAGCTTTCTTT
.	TRBV5-6	TRBJ1-1	.	CASSLLTGSSTEAFF	TGTGCCAGCAGCCTACTTACAGGGTCGAGCACTGAAGCTTTCTTT
.	TRBV28	TRBJ2-5	.	CASSLLARETQYF	TGTGCCAGCAGTTTACTAGCACGGGAGACCCAGTACTTC
.	TRBV27	TRBJ2-1	.	CASSFPKGEQFF	TGTGCCAGCAGTTTCCCCAAGGGGGAGCAGTTCTTC
.	TRBV27	TRBJ1-2	.	CASSFQGIGYGYTF	TGTGCCAGCAGTTTTCAGGGGATCGGCTATGGCTACACCTTC